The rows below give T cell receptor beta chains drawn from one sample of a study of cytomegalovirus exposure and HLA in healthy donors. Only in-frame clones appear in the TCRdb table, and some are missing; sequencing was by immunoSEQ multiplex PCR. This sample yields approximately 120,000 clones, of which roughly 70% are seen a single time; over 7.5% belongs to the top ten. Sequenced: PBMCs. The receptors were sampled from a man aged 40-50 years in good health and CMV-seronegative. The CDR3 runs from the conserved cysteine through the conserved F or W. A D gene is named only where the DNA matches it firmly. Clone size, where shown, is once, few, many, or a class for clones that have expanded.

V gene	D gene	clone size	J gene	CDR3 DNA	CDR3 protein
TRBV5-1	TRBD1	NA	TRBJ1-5	TGCGCCAGCAGCGACGGGACAGGGAACCAGCCCCAGCATTTT	CASSDGTGNQPQHF
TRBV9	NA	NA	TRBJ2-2	TGTGCCAGCAGCCCGCGCCACCTGGACAGTCTTGCGACCGGGGAGCTGTTTTTT	CASSPRHLDSLATGELFF
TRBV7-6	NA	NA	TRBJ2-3	TGTGCCAGCAGCTTAGGGTCCGGTAGAAATACGCAGTATTTT	CASSLGSGRNTQYF
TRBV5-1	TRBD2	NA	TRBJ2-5	TGCGCCAGCAGCCCTGGAGCGGGGGGTTCAGAGACCCAGTACTTC	CASSPGAGGSETQYF
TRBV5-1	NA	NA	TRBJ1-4	TGCGCCAGCAGCTTGGGGGGGGAACATGAAAAACTGTTTTTT	CASSLGGEHEKLFF
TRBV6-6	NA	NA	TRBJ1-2	TGTGCCAGCAGTTTGCCGACGGGGACTTATGGCTACACCTTC	CASSLPTGTYGYTF
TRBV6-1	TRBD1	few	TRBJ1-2	TGTGCCACTCCGGACAGGGGTTATTATGGCTACACCTTC	CATPDRGYYGYTF
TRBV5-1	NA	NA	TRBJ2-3	TGCGCCAGCAGCTCTAACCCCGGGGATACGCAGTATTTT	CASSSNPGDTQYF
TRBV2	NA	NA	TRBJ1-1	TGTGCCAGCAAGGTAGCTAGTTACACTGAAGCTTTCTTT	CASKVASYTEAFF
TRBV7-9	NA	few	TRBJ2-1	TGTGCCAGCAGCCCTGGATACTCAGGGGAGCAGTTCTTC	CASSPGYSGEQFF
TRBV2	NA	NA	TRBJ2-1	TGTGCCAGCAATACCGGGACAGAGCAGTTCTTC	CASNTGTEQFF
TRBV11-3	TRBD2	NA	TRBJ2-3	TGTGCCAGCAGCTTAGTATTTGGCGGGGGGGCACCAGATACGCAGTATTTT	CASSLVFGGGAPDTQYF
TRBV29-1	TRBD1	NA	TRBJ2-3	TGCAGCGTAGCGACAGGGGGCGCAGATACGCAGTATTTT	CSVATGGADTQYF
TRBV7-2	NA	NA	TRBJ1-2	TGTGCCAGCAGCTCCTTCAGGGACTCTAACTATGGCTACACCTTC	CASSSFRDSNYGYTF
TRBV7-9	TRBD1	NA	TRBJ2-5	TGTGCCAGCAGCTTACAGGGGGTCGAGACCCAGTACTTC	CASSLQGVETQYF
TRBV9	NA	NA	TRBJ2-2	TGTGCCAGCAGCCGGAACACCGGGGAGCTGTTTTTT	CASSRNTGELFF
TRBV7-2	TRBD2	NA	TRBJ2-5	TGTGCCAGCAGCTTTAAGAGCGGGGGGCAAGAGACCCAGTACTTC	CASSFKSGGQETQYF
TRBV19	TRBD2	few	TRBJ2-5	TGTGCCAGTACCCTACACGGGACTAGCGGGGGGCCTCAAGAGACCCAGTACTTC	CASTLHGTSGGPQETQYF
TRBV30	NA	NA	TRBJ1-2	TGTGCCTGGAGTGTACAGGAAGACGATGGCTACACCTTC	CAWSVQEDDGYTF
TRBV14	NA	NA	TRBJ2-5	TGTGCCAGCAGCCTAGGAGGCAGGGGAATCCAAGAGACCCAGTACTTC	CASSLGGRGIQETQYF
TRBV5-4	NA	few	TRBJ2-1	TGTGCCAGCAGCCAAGACAGTGAGGACAATGAGCAGTTCTTC	CASSQDSEDNEQFF
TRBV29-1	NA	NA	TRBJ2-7	TGCAGCGTTGAAGATCTCAGGGACGAGCAGTACTTC	CSVEDLRDEQYF
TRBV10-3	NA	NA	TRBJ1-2	TGTGCCATCAGATTGGACAGCTCTAACTATGGCTACACCTTC	CAIRLDSSNYGYTF
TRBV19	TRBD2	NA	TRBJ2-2	TGTGCCAGCCGACTAGCGGAGAACACCGGGGAGCTGTTTTTT	CASRLAENTGELFF
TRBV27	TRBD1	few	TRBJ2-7	TGTGCCAGCAGTTTGGCCGGGACAGACTACGAGCAGTACTTC	CASSLAGTDYEQYF
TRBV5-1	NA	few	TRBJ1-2	TGCGCCAGCAGCACCGGGTCGTATGGCTACCCCTTC	CASSTGSYGYPF
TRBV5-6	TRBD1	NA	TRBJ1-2	TGTGCCAGCAGCCAGACAGGGATCCATGGCTACACCTTC	CASSQTGIHGYTF
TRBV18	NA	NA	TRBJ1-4	TGTGCCAGCTCCACAGGGTTTGCTGAAAAACTGTTTTTT	CASSTGFAEKLFF
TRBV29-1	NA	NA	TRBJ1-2	TGCAGCGCTGTTGCGGACAGCGACCCTCTTAACTATGGCTACACCTTC	CSAVADSDPLNYGYTF
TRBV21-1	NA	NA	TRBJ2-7	TGTGCCAGCAGCAACAAAGAGGGGGGGACGTTTCCCTACGAGCAGTACTTC	CASSNKEGGTFPYEQYF
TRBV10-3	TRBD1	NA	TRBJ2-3	TGTGCCATCAGTGAGCAAGGGGGCGATTTGGGTACGCAGTATTTT	CAISEQGGDLGTQYF
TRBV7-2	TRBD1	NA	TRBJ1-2	TGTGCCAGCAGCTGGAACAGGGGGCGCCGGGGCTACACCTTC	CASSWNRGRRGYTF
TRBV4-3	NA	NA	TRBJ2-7	TGCGCCAGCAGCCAAGATAGGAGGGGCTACGAGCAGTACTTC	CASSQDRRGYEQYF
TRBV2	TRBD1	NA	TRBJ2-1	TGTGCCGCACGGGACAGAGACAATGAGCAGTTCTTC	CAARDRDNEQFF
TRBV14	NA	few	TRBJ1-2	TGTGCCAGCAGCACCCACGAGAGACAGCACTATGGCTACACCTTC	CASSTHERQHYGYTF
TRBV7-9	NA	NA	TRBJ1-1	TGTGCCAGCAGCGCCATTGACAGATACACTGAAGCTTTCTTT	CASSAIDRYTEAFF
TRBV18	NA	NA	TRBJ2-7	TGTGCCAGCTCACCTGATCTCGCAGACGAGCAGTACTTC	CASSPDLADEQYF
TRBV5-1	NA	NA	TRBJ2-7	TGCGCCAGCAGCTACAAACAGGGTAGCGAGCAGTACTTC	CASSYKQGSEQYF
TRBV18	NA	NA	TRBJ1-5	TGTGCCAGCTCACCGCAGGGTATGGGCAATCAGCCCCAGCATTTT	CASSPQGMGNQPQHF
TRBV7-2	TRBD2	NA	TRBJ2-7	TGTGCCAGCAGCCCACTCGATTGGCGGGGGAGCTCCTACGAGCAGTACTTC	CASSPLDWRGSSYEQYF
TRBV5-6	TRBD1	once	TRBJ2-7	TGTGCCAGCAGCTTTCCGGGACAGGGGGCCTTTAGCGAGCAGTACTTC	CASSFPGQGAFSEQYF
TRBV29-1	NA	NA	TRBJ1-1	TGCAGCGTTGTGGGGGCCGGGTACACTGAAGCTTTCTTT	CSVVGAGYTEAFF
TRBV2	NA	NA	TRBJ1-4	TGTGCCAGCCGGCCAGGGAATGAAAAACTGTTTTTT	CASRPGNEKLFF
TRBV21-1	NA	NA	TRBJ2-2	TGTGCCAGCAGCAAAGGGGATGGCAGGGAGGACACCGGGGAGCTGTTTTTT	CASSKGDGREDTGELFF
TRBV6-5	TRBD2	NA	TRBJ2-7	TGTGCCAGCAGTTACTCCGGGGGGGTCGAGCAGTACTTC	CASSYSGGVEQYF
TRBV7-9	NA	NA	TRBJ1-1	TGTGCCAGCAGAGGACTTGTTGAAGCTTTCTTT	CASRGLVEAFF
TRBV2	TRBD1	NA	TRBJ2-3	TGTGCCAGCAGCACAGGGGGAGATACGCAGTATTTT	CASSTGGDTQYF
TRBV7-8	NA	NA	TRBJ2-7	TGTGCCAGCAGCTTAGGGAGGACAGCCGATCGCCCCTACGAGCAGTACTTC	CASSLGRTADRPYEQYF
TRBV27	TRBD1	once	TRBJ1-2	TGTGCCAGCAGTTTATTGGGACAGGCTTCTAACTATGGCTACACCTTC	CASSLLGQASNYGYTF
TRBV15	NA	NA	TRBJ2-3	TGTGCCACCAGCAGTCGGGACTCCACCTTACCCACAGATACGCAGTATTTT	CATSSRDSTLPTDTQYF
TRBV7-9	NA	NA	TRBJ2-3	TGTGCCAGCAGCCTCCTAGCAGATACGCAGTATTTT	CASSLLADTQYF
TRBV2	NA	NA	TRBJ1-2	TGTGCCAGCAACAGGGAGGGCTACACCTTC	CASNREGYTF
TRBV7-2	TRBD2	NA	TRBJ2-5	TGTGCCAGCAGCTTAGGATTGAAGGCGGGGGGTCAAGAGACCCAGTACTTC	CASSLGLKAGGQETQYF